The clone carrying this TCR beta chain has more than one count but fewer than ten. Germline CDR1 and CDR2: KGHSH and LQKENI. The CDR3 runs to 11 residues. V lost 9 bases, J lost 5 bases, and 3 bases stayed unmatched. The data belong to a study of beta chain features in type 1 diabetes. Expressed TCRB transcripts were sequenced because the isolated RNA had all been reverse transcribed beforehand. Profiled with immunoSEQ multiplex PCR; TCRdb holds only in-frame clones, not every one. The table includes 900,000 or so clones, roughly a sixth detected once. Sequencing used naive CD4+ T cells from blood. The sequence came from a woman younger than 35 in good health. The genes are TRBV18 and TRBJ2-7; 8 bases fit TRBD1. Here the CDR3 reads CASVQGDEQYF. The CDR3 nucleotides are TGTGCCAGTGTACAGGGGGACGAGCAGTACTTC.